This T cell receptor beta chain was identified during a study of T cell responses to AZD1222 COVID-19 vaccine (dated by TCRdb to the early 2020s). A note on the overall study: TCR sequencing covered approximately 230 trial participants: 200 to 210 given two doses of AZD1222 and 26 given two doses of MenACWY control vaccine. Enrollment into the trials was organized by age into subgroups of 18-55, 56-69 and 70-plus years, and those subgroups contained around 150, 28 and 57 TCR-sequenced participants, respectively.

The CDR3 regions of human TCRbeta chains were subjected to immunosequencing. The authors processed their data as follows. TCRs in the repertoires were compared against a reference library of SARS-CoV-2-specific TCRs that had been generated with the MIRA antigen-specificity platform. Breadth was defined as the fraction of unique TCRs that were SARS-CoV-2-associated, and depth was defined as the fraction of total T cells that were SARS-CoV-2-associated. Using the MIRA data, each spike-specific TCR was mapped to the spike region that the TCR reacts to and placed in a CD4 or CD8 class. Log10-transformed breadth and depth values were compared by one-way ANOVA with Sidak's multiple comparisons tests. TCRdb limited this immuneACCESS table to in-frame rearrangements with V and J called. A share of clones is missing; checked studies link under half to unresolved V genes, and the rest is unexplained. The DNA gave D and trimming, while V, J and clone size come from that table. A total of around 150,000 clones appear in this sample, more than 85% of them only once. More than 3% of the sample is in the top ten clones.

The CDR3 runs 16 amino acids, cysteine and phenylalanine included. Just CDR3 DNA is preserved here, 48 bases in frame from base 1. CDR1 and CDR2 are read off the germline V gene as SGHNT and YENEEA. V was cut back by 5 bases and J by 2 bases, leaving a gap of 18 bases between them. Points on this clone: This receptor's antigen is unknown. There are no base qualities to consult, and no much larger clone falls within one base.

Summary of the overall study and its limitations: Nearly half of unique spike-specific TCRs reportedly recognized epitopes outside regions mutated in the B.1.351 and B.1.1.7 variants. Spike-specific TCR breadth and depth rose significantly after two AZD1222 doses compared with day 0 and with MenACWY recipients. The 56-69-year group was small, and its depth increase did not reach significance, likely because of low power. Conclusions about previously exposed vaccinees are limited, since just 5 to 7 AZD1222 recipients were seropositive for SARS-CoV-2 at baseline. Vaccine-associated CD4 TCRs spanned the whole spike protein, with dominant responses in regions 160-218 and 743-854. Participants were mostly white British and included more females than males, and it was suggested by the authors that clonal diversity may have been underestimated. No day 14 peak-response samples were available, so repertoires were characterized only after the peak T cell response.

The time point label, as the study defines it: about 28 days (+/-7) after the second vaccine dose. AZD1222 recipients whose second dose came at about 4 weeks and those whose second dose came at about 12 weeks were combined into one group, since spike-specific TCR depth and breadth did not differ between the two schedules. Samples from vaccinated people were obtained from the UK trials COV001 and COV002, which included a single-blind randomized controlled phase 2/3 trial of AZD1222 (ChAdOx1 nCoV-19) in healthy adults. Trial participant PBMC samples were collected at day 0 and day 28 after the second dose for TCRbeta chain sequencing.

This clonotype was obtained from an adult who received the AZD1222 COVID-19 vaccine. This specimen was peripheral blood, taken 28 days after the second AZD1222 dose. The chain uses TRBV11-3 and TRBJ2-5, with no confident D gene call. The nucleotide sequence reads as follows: TGTGCCAGCAGCACCCTAAGGGATAGGGTTCAAGAGACCCAGTACTTC. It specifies CASSTLRDRVQETQYF.